The 22 T cell receptor beta chains listed next were all sequenced from one sample in a study of long-term antiretroviral therapy in people with HIV. Researchers ran immunoSEQ v3.0 at survey level. Profiling relied on immunoSEQ multiplex PCR, and the TCRdb table lists in-frame clones only, not all of them. Of around 30,000 clones in the sample, about 85% were seen once. The sample here was unsorted PBMCs, taken 3 years after starting antiretroviral therapy. These receptors were collected from a man aged 35 to 55 with HIV.

The rearrangement joins TRBV5-1 to TRBJ1-1, with D tentatively TRBD1 (5 bases). CDR3 length: 14 residues. The germline V and J ends were trimmed by 3 bases and 2 bases, with 11 bases remaining between them. CDR1 is SGHRS and CDR2 is YFSETQ in the germline V gene. CDR3 nucleotides: TGCGCCAGCAGCTCGGGGCAGGGCAACACTGAAGCTTTCTTT. Translating it yields CASSSGQGNTEAFF.

The chain uses TRBV4-1 and TRBJ1-6; unclear D gene. CDR1 and CDR2 (germline): MGHRA, YSYEKL. V lost 1 base and J lost 4, with 14 bases in between. The CDR3 is 17 amino acids. CDR3 loop: CASSQGATEFYNSPLHF. The CDR3 DNA is TGCGCCAGCAGCCAAGGAGCGACGGAGTTTTATAATTCACCCCTCCACTTT.

The chain combines TRBV5-1 with TRBJ1-1; no clear D gene. V lost 0 bases to trimming and J lost 0 bases, with 9 bases between them. The CDR3 covers 15 residues. CDR1 is SGHRS and CDR2 is YFSETQ in the germline V gene. CDR3 sequence: CASSLEGPVNTEAFF. In nucleotides, the CDR3 is TGCGCCAGCAGCTTGGAAGGTCCAGTGAACACTGAAGCTTTCTTT.

This rearrangement joins TRBV7-9 to TRBJ2-1; the D is unclear. Germline V gives CDR1 SEHNR, CDR2 FQNEAQ (reference sequence). CDR3 length: 13 residues. V lost 1 base to trimming and J lost 5 bases, with 6 bases between them. DNA for the CDR3: TGTGCCAGCAGCTTAGGGACGGACAATGAGCAGTTCTTC. The encoded protein is CASSLGTDNEQFF.

The gene calls are TRBV15 and TRBJ1-4, with D possibly matching TRBD1 (5 bases). Trimming cost V 3 bases and J 8 bases, with 10 bases left between them. The CDR3 contains 13 residues. The germline gives CDR1 LNHNV, CDR2 YYDKDF (reference sequence). CDR3 sequence (DNA): TGTGCCACCAGCAGTGGGACTGTGGAAAAACTGTTTTTT. Its translation: CATSSGTVEKLFF.

V and J are TRBV25-1 and TRBJ1-2; tentative D call: TRBD1 (5 bases). In germline, CDR1 is MGHDK, CDR2 SYGVNS. This CDR3 has 14 residues. Trimming pared 6 bases from V and 2 bases from J, leaving 13 bases between. The CDR3 coding sequence is TGTGCCAGCAGCCAGCGGGGGGGGAACTATGGCTACACCTTC. Protein sequence: CASSQRGGNYGYTF.

This sequence joins TRBV15 and TRBJ2-1; possibly TRBD1 for D (5 bases). The CDR3 is made up of 20 amino acids. With 0 bases removed from V and 1 base from J, the gap between germline ends came to 22 bases. The germline CDR1 and CDR2 sequences are LNHNV and YYDKDF (reference sequence). The CDR3 sequence is CATSRDPEVDSEWSYNEQFF. As DNA, the CDR3 is TGTGCCACCAGCAGAGATCCCGAAGTCGACAGCGAGTGGTCCTACAATGAGCAGTTCTTC.

The chain combines TRBV5-1 with TRBJ2-3; 7 bases line up with TRBD1. The V segment lost 5 bases and the J segment 2 bases; nucleotides outside the gene matches: 11. CDR1 and CDR2 (germline): SGHRS, YFSETQ. There are 16 residues in the CDR3. CDR3 sequence reads: CASRSITGAITDTQYF. As DNA, the CDR3 is TGCGCCAGCAGGTCGATTACAGGGGCCATCACAGATACGCAGTATTTT.

The CDR3 region is CASPRRAGAFF. CDR3 in DNA: TGCGCCAGCCCAAGACGGGCTGGAGCTTTCTTT. The chain carries TRBV5-1 and TRBJ1-1; D gene uncertain. Between the trimmed V and J ends, which lost 7 bases and 10 bases, there was a span of 14 bases. The CDR3 is 11 residues long. CDR1 SGHRS and CDR2 YFSETQ come from the germline V gene.

The J gene is TRBJ2-1, the V gene TRBV2, with 9 bases that match TRBD1. Germline CDR1 and CDR2: SNHLY and FYNNEI. Trimming cost V 9 bases and J 3 bases; bases outside gene matches: 9. This CDR3 contains 15 residues. The CDR3 is CASHRDRVNYNEQFF. The CDR3 region has the DNA TGTGCCAGTCACCGGGACAGGGTCAACTACAATGAGCAGTTCTTC.

The chain employs TRBV4-1 and TRBJ2-1; TRBD2 agrees at 7 bases. The CDR3 extends over 13 amino acids. V dropped 4 bases and J dropped 8; count of bases not matched to a gene: 5. Germline CDR1 is MGHRA and CDR2 is YSYEKL. The CDR3 DNA reads TGCGCCAGCAGCCTCATGACTAGCCATGAGCAGTTCTTC. Translating it yields CASSLMTSHEQFF.

This sequence joins TRBV19 and TRBJ1-6; the match to TRBD1 covers 7 bases. V gave up 9 bases and J gave up 4 bases; unmatched junction bases: 9. This CDR3 comprises 15 residues. Germline assignment: CDR1 LNHDA and CDR2 SQIVND (reference sequence). CDR3 coding DNA: TGTGCCAGCAAAACGGGACAGCCTTATAATTCACCCCTCCACTTT. It encodes CASKTGQPYNSPLHF.

The chain recombines TRBV6-1 with TRBJ2-5, with 9 bases matching TRBD1. The germline V gene encodes CDR1 MNHNS and CDR2 SASEGT. With 6 bases clipped from V and 4 bases from J, the junction kept 6 bases outside the gene matches. The CDR3 runs to 14 residues. CDR3 bases: TGTGCCAGCAGCTTTCAGACAGGGGGAGAGACCCAGTACTTC. Residues: CASSFQTGGETQYF.

The chain links TRBV5-1 to TRBJ1-3, with TRBD1 matching over 10 bases. There are 15 residues in the CDR3. The trim removed 0 bases at V and 4 bases at J, leaving 1 base unmatched. Germline CDR1 SGHRS, CDR2 YFSETQ. CDR3 sequence reads: CASSLVTGGGNTIYF. The CDR3 region has the DNA TGCGCCAGCAGCTTGGTGACAGGGGGCGGAAACACCATATATTTT.

This chain joins TRBV9 and TRBJ2-1, with 7 positions matching TRBD1. The CDR3 is made up of 15 amino acids. Losses at the gene ends were 0 bases for V and 4 bases for J; bases not matched to a gene: 4. Germline V gene lookup returns CDR1 SGDLS and CDR2 YYNGEE. The CDR3, as DNA: TGTGCCAGCAGCGTAGAGGGGGACAGTTACAATGAGCAGTTCTTC. Protein sequence: CASSVEGDSYNEQFF. The complete variable domain, with remaining parts taken from reference TRBV9 and TRBJ2-1, reads DSGVTQTPKHLITATGQRVTLRCSPRSGDLSVYWYQQSLDQGLQFLIQYYNGEERAKGNILERFSAQQFPDLHSELNLSSLELGDSALYFCASSVEGDSYNEQFFGPGTRLTVL.

V is TRBV7-9 and J is TRBJ1-4; 7 bases align to TRBD1. Germline CDR1 is SEHNR and CDR2 is FQNEAQ (reference sequence). The CDR3 contains 14 residues. Trimming cost V 5 bases and J 6 bases; bases outside gene matches: 6. The CDR3 region has the DNA TGTGCCAGCAGCCACAGGGGTTATTATGAAAAACTGTTTTTT. Translated: CASSHRGYYEKLFF.

This clone was observed a single time. The chain carries TRBV5-8 and TRBJ1-1; D not resolved. The ends were cut back, 0 bases at V and 11 bases at J, with 11 bases in the middle. The CDR3 has 12 amino acids. Per the germline V gene, CDR1 is SGHTS and CDR2 is YDEGEE. Here the CDR3 reads CASSLALRGAFF. CDR3 nucleotides: TGTGCCAGCAGCTTGGCTTTGCGTGGGGCTTTCTTT.

The chain is built from TRBV5-1 and TRBJ2-1; D is unresolved. V was shortened by 0 bases and J by 5 bases, with 3 bases between the two germline ends. The CDR3 runs to 12 residues. CDR1 and CDR2 (germline): SGHRS, YFSETQ. As DNA, the CDR3 is TGCGCCAGCAGCTTGGCGGACAATGAGCAGTTCTTC. The encoded protein is CASSLADNEQFF.

The V and J genes are TRBV9 and TRBJ2-7, with D uncertain. Trimming pared 2 bases from V and 2 bases from J, leaving 17 bases between. Germline values: CDR1 SGDLS, CDR2 YYNGEE. The CDR3 totals 16 residues. DNA of the CDR3: TGTGCCAGCAGCGTCGGCCCGTTGGGATCTACCTACGAGCAGTACTTC. Protein product: CASSVGPLGSTYEQYF.

The chain uses TRBV30 and TRBJ2-3, with 10 bases aligning to TRBD2. Germline lookup yields CDR1 GTSNPN and CDR2 SVGIG (reference sequence). The CDR3 has 13 amino acids. V lost 5 bases, J lost 7 bases, and 6 bases stayed unmatched. CDR3 coding DNA: TGTGCCTGGTCTAGCGGGAGTCCCCATACGCAGTATTTT. Its protein is CAWSSGSPHTQYF.

In nucleotides, the CDR3 is TGTGCCAGCAGTAATGGACAGGTACAGCCCCAGCATTTT. It translates to CASSNGQVQPQHF. The rearrangement links TRBV6-1 to TRBJ1-5; TRBD1 matches at 7 bases. From germline, CDR1 is MNHNS and CDR2 SASEGT. The CDR3 is made up of 13 amino acids. V was pared by 5 bases and J by 7 bases, with 5 bases of the junction left unmatched.

The chain uses TRBV29-1 and TRBJ2-7; 10 bases map to TRBD1. The J segment lost 3 bases and the V segment lost 4 bases, leaving 3 bases of the junction unmatched. Germline V gene lookup returns CDR1 SQVTM and CDR2 ANQGSEA. The CDR3 length is 13 residues. CDR3 protein: CSVGGTGDYEQYF. Written as DNA, the CDR3 is TGCAGCGTTGGGGGGACAGGGGACTACGAGCAGTACTTC.